Given below is one T cell receptor (beta chain) in context. The antigen remains undetermined. Germline loops: CDR1 MRHNA, CDR2 SNTAGT. This CDR3 contains 15 residues. V was clipped by 6 bases and J by 4 bases; unmatched bases: 11. This sample stems from a study of T cell repertoires in cytomegalovirus infection. Overall study context: HLA-C-restricted CMV epitopes, recently identified, and well-studied HLA-B-restricted ones were used by the study. CMV infection plus the matching HLA type was flagged by public TCR beta signatures. Study results and limitations: Carriers of CMV plus the relevant HLA were identified by cumulative public TCR beta family frequency. There were HLA-C-restricted CMV-specific TCR beta clonotypes dominating the ex vivo response.

TCRdb re-called the reads with MiXCR, one entry per CDR3 protein. The sample carries 300,000 to 400,000 distinct CDR3 sequences, 25% to 30% recorded once. The TCR originated in a human donor in good health (CMV status not recorded). Some clones in this sample may be carry-over from other donors' samples. The starting material was cultured PBMCs, obtained from culture after CMV antigen stimulation. The chain links TRBV6-4 to TRBJ2-7, with 8 bases matching TRBD2. In DNA form, the CDR3 reads TGTGCCAGCAGCCCTGAGAGCGGGGGACTTTACGAGCAGTACTTC. As protein: CASSPESGGLYEQYF.